This entry describes one T cell receptor beta chain. Antigen unknown. Treatment denoted: some 20 received Ad26.COV2.S at low or high dose, single or two shots; 5 received placebo; per-sample allocation not given. All samples were drawn on day 63, counting from the first vaccine or placebo injection. Aged 18-55 years, donor was enrolled in Boston at some point between 2019 and 2021. The data stem from a study of Ad26.COV2.S vaccination and SARS-CoV-2 variants. The overall study: Sample donor was a member of the COV1001 Ad26.COV2.S trial arm. In the study, Ad26.COV2.S was injected intramuscularly once, or twice 56 days apart.

Study observations and caveats: Among vaccine recipients, spike-specific TCR breadth exceeded that of placebo recipients.

Germline assignment: CDR1 MDHEN and CDR2 SYDVKM. The CDR3 is 14 amino acids. Deletions cut 3 bases from V and 9 bases from J, with 12 bases between. Produced via immunoSEQ multiplex PCR; TCRdb's table is partial and in-frame only. The sample has about 370,000 clones; about nine tenths are singletons. The J gene is TRBJ1-6, the V gene TRBV28; possibly TRBD1 for D (5 bases). The receptor's source is a person aged 18-60 years who received the Ad26.COV2.S COVID-19 vaccine or a placebo. Sequenced material: peripheral blood, taken in a trial of Ad26.COV2.S vaccine versus placebo. The CDR3 spells CASSFPRESSPLHF. CDR3 DNA sequence: TGTGCCAGCAGTTTCCCCAGGGAGAGTTCACCCCTCCACTTT.